This T cell receptor beta chain stems from a study of response to subunit inactivated influenza vaccine. Details on this clonotype: Its antigen is not identified.

One entry per CDR3 protein results from TCRdb running MiXCR on the RT-PCR reads. The top ten hold 6% to 7% of the sample, which has approximately 730,000 distinct CDR3 sequences, over 11% seen once. Study findings and constraints: The authors suggested that every seasonal influenza vaccination recruits few new T cells.

Germline CDR1 is SGHTA and CDR2 is FQGNSA. The CDR3 has 16 amino acids. V shed 0 bases and J 7 bases; nucleotides not matched to a gene: 9. The source was PBMCs from blood, collected 14 to 15 days before vaccination. This chain links TRBV7-2 with TRBJ2-5; 9 nucleotides agree with TRBD2. The clonotype originates from a man between 45 and 60 years old who received an inactivated influenza vaccine. CDR3 DNA: TGTGCCAGCAGCTTAGCTGGTAGCGGGAGCGGGGCGACCCAGTACTTC. Translated, it gives CASSLAGSGSGATQYF.